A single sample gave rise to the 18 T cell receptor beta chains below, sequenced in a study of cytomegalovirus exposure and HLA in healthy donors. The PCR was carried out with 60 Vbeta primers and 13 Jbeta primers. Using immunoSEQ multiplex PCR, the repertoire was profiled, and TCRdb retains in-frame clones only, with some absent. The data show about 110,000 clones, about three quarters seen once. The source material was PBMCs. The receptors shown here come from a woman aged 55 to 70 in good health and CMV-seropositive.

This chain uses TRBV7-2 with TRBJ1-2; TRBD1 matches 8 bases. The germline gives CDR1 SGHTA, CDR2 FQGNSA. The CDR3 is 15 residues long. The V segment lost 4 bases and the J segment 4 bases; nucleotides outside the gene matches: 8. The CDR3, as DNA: TGTGCCAGCAGCTCGGCAGGGGGCGCGGGCTATGGCTACACCTTC. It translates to CASSSAGGAGYGYTF. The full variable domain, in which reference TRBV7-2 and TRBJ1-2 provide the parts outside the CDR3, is GAGVSQSPSNKVTEKGKDVELRCDPISGHTALYWYRQSLGQGLEFLIYFQGNSAPDKSGLPSDRFSAERTGGSVSTLTIQRTQQEDSAVYLCASSSAGGAGYGYTFGSGTRLTVV.

DNA of the CDR3: TGTGCCAGCAGCACGTTAGCGGGAGGGCCACGTGAGACCCAGTACTTC. Protein sequence: CASSTLAGGPRETQYF. The V and J genes are TRBV7-3 and TRBJ2-5, with 11 positions matching TRBD2. CDR3 length: 16 residues. CDR1 and CDR2 from the germline V gene are SGHTA and FQGTGA. V shed 5 bases, J shed 5 bases, and the junction held 10 bases outside the gene matches.

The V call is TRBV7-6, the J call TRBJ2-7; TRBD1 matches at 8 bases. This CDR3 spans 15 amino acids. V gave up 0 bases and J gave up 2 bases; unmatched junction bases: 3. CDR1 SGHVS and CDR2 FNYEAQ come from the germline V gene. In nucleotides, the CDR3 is TGTGCCAGCAGCTTAGCGGACAGGGACGCCTACGAGCAGTACTTC. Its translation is CASSLADRDAYEQYF.

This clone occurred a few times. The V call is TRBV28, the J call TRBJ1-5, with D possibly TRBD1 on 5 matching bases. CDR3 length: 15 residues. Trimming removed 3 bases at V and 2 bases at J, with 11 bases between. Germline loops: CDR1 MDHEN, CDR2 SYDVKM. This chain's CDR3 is CASSFPQGGNQPQHF. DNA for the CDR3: TGTGCCAGCAGTTTTCCCCAGGGCGGCAATCAGCCCCAGCATTTT.

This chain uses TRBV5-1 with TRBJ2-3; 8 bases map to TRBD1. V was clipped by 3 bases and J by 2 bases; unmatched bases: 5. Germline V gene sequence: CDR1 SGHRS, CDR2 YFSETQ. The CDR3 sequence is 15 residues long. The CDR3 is CASSSGQGITDTQYF. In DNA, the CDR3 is TGCGCCAGCAGCTCCGGACAGGGAATCACAGATACGCAGTATTTT.

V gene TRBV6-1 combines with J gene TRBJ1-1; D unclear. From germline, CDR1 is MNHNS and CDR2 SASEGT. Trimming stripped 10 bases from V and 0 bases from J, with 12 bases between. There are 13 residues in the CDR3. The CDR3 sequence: CAIKLGMNTEAFF. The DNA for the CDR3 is TGTGCCATTAAACTCGGGATGAACACTGAAGCTTTCTTT.

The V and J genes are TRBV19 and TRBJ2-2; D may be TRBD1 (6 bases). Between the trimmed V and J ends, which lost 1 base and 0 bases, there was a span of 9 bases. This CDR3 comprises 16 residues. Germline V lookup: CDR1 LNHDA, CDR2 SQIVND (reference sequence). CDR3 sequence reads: CASSIVGATNTGELFF. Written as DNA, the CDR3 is TGTGCCAGTAGTATAGTGGGGGCAACGAACACCGGGGAGCTGTTTTTT.

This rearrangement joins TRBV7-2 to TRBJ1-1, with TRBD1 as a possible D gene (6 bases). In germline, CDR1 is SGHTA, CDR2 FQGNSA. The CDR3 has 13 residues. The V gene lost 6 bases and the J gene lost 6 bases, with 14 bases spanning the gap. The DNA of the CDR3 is TGTGCCAGCAGGCAACAGGGTTTCGCTGAAGCTTTCTTT. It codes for CASRQQGFAEAFF.

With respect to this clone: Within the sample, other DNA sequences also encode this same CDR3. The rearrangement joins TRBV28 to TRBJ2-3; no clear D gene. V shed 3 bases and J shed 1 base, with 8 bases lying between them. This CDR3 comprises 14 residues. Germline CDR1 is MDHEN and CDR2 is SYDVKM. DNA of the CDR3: TGTGCCAGCAGTTTCCTCCAGGGCACAGATACGCAGTATTTT. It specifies CASSFLQGTDTQYF.

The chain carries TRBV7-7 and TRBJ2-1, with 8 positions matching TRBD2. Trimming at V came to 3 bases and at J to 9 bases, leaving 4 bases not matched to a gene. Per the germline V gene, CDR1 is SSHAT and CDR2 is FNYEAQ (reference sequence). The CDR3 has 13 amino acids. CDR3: CASSLGLEGEQFF. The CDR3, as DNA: TGTGCCAGCAGCTTGGGACTAGAGGGTGAGCAGTTCTTC.

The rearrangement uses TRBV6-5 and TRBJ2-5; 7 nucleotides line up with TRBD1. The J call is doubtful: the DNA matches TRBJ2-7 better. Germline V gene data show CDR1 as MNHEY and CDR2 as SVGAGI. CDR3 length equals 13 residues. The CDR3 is CASRYQGAYEQYF. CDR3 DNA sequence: TGTGCCAGCAGATACCAGGGGGCCTACGAGCAGTACTTC.

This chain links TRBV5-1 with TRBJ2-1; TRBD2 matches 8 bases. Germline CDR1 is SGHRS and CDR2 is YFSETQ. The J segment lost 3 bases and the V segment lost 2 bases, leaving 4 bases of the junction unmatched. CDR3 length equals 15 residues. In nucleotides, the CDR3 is TGCGCCAGCAGCTTCGGGACTAGGCTCTACAATGAGCAGTTCTTC. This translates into CASSFGTRLYNEQFF.

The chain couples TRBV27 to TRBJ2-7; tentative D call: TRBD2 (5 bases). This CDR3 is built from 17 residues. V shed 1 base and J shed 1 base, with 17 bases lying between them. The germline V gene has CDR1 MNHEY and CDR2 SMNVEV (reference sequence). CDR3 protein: CASSLLGSAYASYEQYF. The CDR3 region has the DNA TGTGCCAGCAGTTTATTAGGTAGCGCATACGCTTCCTACGAGCAGTACTTC.

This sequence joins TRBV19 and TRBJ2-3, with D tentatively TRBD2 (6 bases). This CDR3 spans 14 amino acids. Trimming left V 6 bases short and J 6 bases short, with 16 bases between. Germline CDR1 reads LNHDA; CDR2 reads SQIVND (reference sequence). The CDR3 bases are TGTGCCAGTAGGAAATTGGGCGGGAAGGATACGCAGTATTTT. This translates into CASRKLGGKDTQYF.

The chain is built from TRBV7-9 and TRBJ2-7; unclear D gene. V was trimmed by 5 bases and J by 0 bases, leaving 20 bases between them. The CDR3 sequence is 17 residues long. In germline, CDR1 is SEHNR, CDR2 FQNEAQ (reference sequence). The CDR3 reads CASSHNVHDLASYEQYF. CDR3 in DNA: TGTGCCAGCAGCCACAATGTCCATGATTTAGCCTCCTACGAGCAGTACTTC.

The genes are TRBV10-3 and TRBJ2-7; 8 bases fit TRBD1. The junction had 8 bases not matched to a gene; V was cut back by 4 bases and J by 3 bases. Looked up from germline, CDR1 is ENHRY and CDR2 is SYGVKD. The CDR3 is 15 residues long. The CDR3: CAISGQGTVLYEQYF. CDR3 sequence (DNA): TGTGCCATCAGTGGACAGGGGACGGTGCTCTACGAGCAGTACTTC.

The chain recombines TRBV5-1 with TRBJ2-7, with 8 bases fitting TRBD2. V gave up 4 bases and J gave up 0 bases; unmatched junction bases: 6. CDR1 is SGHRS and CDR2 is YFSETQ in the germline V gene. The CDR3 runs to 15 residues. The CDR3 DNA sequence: TGCGCCAGCAGCATAGCCGGGACTAGCTCCTACGAGCAGTACTTC. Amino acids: CASSIAGTSSYEQYF.

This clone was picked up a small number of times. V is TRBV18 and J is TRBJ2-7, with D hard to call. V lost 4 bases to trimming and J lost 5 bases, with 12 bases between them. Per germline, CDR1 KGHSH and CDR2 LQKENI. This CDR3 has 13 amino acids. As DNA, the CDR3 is TGTGCCAGCTCACAGAACTACTTTGACGAGCAGTACTTC. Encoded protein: CASSQNYFDEQYF.